These T cell receptor beta chains were read from a single sample in a study of OX40 agonist ivuxolimab in advanced cancers. Generated by immunoSEQ multiplex PCR, the TCRdb table keeps only in-frame clones and is missing some. The sample contains around 140,000 clones, 90% of which appear only once. The sample in question was CD4+ or CD8+ T cells sorted from blood, obtained in a trial of the OX40 agonist ivuxolimab. These receptors originate from an adult with an advanced solid tumor such as melanoma, head and neck, liver or kidney cancer. CDR3s include the opening cysteine and the closing phenylalanine or tryptophan. A D gene is named only where the DNA matches it firmly. Part of the rows lack a size; the others show once, few, many or a class for expanded clones.

>-|TRBJ1-5|TRBV5-1|-
CASSLAAGAYSNQPQHF
TGCGCCAGCAGCTTGGCGGCAGGAGCTTATAGCAATCAGCCCCAGCATTTT
>-|TRBJ1-3|TRBV5-1|-
CASSLDGRGGGNTIYF
TGCGCCAGCAGCTTGGATGGCAGGGGTGGCGGAAACACCATATATTTT
>TRBD2|TRBJ2-7|TRBV6-4|-
CASSAASGSGYEQYF
TGTGCCAGCAGTGCGGCTAGCGGGAGTGGTTACGAGCAGTACTTC
>-|TRBJ2-5|TRBV4-2|-
CASSLGDGGLQETQYF
TGTGCCAGCAGCCTGGGCGATGGCGGCCTCCAAGAGACCCAGTACTTC
>-|TRBJ1-1|TRBV27|-
CASSRQDLNTEAFF
TGTGCCAGCAGTAGACAGGACCTGAACACTGAAGCTTTCTTT
>TRBD2|TRBJ2-2|TRBV18|-
CASSPASGRNTGELFF
TGTGCCAGCTCACCCGCTAGCGGGAGGAACACCGGGGAGCTGTTTTTT
>-|TRBJ2-4|TRBV27|-
CASSTRGRGTKNIQYF
TGTGCCAGCAGCACGAGGGGTAGGGGTACCAAAAACATTCAGTACTTC
>-|TRBJ1-2|TRBV6-1|-
CASSEAPGVYGYTF
TGTGCCAGCAGTGAAGCCCCAGGGGTCTATGGCTACACCTTC
>TRBD1|TRBJ1-1|TRBV13|-
CASSPWTGETEAFF
TGTGCCAGCAGCCCCTGGACAGGGGAAACTGAAGCTTTCTTT
>-|TRBJ2-6|TRBV7-2|-
CASSLSPVANVLTF
TGTGCCAGCAGCTTATCTCCGGTGGCCAACGTCCTGACTTTC
>TRBD1|TRBJ2-7|TRBV9|-
CASGRDSSSYEQYF
TGTGCCAGCGGCCGGGACAGCAGCTCCTACGAGCAGTACTTC
>TRBD1|TRBJ2-7|TRBV6-5|-
CASSYRGQSSYEQYF
TGTGCCAGCAGTTACAGGGGACAGAGCTCCTACGAGCAGTACTTC
>-|TRBJ2-1|TRBV28|once
CASSSSGLSYNEQFF
TGTGCCAGCAGTTCGTCGGGACTGTCCTACAATGAGCAGTTCTTC
>TRBD2|TRBJ2-3|TRBV4-3|-
CASSQLRLAFRTDTQYF
TGCGCCAGCAGCCAACTTCGACTAGCGTTCCGCACAGATACGCAGTATTTT
>TRBD2|TRBJ2-3|TRBV4-3|-
CASSQEREAPPDTQYF
TGCGCCAGCAGCCAAGAGCGGGAGGCCCCGCCAGATACGCAGTATTTT
>TRBD1|TRBJ2-6|TRBV19|-
CASSRDSTTRANVLTF
TGTGCCAGTAGTAGGGACAGCACCACTCGGGCCAACGTCCTGACTTTC
>-|TRBJ2-1|TRBV15|-
CATSRNRDSRGYEQFF
TGTGCCACCAGCAGAAACCGGGACTCCCGCGGTTATGAGCAGTTCTTC
>TRBD2|TRBJ2-7|TRBV12-5|-
CASGLATGGIHEQYF
TGTGCTAGTGGTTTGGCCACGGGAGGGATCCACGAGCAGTACTTC
>TRBD1|TRBJ1-5|TRBV4-2|few
CASSQASDRAYSNQPQHF
TGTGCCAGCAGCCAAGCCTCCGACAGGGCATATAGCAATCAGCCCCAGCATTTT
>TRBD1|TRBJ1-5|TRBV6-4|-
CASSDPDRVRNQPQHF
TGTGCCAGCAGTGACCCGGACAGGGTGCGTAATCAGCCCCAGCATTTT
>-|TRBJ2-7|TRBV2|-
CASSEADYEQYF
TGTGCCAGCAGTGAAGCGGATTACGAGCAGTACTTC
>-|TRBJ2-1|TRBV2|-
CASSQTRIDEQFF
TGTGCCAGCAGTCAGACTAGAATCGATGAGCAGTTCTTC
>TRBD2|TRBJ2-7|TRBV7-3|-
CASSPSGSSYEQYF
TGTGCCAGCAGTCCAAGCGGGAGCTCCTACGAGCAGTACTTC
>-|TRBJ2-5|TRBV7-6|-
CASSSANLGETQYF
TGTGCCAGCAGCTCGGCCAACTTGGGGGAGACCCAGTACTTC
>-|TRBJ1-4|TRBV29-1|-
CSVEEGNEKLFF
TGCAGCGTTGAAGAAGGTAATGAAAAACTGTTTTTT